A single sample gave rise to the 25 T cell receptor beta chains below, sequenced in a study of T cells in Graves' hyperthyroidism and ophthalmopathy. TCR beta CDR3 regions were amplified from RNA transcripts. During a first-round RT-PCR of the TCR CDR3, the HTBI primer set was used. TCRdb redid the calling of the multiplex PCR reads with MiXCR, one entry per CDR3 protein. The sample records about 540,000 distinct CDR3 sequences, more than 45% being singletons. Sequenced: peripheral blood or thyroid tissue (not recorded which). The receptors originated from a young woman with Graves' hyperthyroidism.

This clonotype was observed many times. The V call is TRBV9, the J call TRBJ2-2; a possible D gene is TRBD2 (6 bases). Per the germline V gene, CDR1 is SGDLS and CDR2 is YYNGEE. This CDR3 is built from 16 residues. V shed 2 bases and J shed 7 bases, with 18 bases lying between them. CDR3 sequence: CASSVTGTPLNGELFF. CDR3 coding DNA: TGTGCCAGCAGCGTGACCGGGACTCCGTTGAACGGGGAGCTGTTTTTT.

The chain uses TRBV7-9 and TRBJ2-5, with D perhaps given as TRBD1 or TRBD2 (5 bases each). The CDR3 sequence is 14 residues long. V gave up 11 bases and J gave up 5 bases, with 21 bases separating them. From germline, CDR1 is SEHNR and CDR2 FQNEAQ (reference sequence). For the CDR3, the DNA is TGTGCCTGGAGTGTTAAGCGAGGGGCGGAGACCCAGTACTTC. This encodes CAWSVKRGAETQYF.

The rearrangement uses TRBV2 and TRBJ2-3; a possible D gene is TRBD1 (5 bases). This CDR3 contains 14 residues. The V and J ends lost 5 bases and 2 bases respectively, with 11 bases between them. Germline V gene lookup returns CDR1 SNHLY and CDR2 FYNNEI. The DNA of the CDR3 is TGTGCCAGCAGTTACAGGCTACTCACAGATACGCAGTATTTT. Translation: CASSYRLLTDTQYF.

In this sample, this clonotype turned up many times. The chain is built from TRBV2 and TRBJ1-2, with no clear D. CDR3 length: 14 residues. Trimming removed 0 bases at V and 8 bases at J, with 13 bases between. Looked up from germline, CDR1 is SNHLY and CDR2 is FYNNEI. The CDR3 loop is CASSEALWGGGYTF. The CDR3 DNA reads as TGTGCCAGCAGTGAAGCGCTTTGGGGAGGGGGCTACACCTTC.

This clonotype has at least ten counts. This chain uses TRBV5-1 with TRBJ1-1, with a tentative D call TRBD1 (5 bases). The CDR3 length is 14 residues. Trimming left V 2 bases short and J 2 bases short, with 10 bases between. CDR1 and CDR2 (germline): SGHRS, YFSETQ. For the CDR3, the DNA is TGCGCCAGCAGCTTCCAGGGAACAAACACTGAAGCTTTCTTT. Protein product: CASSFQGTNTEAFF.

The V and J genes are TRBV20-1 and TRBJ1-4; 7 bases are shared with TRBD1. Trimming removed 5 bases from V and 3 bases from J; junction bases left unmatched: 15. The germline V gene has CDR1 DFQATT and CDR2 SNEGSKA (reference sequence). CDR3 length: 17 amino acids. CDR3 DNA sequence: TGCAGTGCTCCCCGCCGTAATACAGGGGTTGCTAATGAAAAACTGTTTTTT. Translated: CSAPRRNTGVANEKLFF.

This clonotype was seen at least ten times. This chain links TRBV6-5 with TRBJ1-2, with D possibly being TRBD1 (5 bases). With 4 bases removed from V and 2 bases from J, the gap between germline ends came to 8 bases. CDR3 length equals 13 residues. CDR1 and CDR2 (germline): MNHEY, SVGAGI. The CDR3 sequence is CASSSRDNYGYTF. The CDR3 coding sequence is TGTGCCAGCAGTTCAAGGGACAACTATGGCTACACCTTC.

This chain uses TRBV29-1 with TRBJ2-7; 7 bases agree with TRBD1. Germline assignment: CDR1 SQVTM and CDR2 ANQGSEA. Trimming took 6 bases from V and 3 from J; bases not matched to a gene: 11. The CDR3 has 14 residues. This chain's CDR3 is CSVDTGTAYYEQYF. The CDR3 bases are TGCAGCGTAGATACCGGGACAGCCTACTACGAGCAGTACTTC.

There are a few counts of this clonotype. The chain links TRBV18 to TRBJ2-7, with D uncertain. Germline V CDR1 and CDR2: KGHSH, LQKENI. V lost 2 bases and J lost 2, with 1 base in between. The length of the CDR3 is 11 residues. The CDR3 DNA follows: TGTGCCAGCTCACCAACCTACGAGCAGTACTTC. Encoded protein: CASSPTYEQYF.

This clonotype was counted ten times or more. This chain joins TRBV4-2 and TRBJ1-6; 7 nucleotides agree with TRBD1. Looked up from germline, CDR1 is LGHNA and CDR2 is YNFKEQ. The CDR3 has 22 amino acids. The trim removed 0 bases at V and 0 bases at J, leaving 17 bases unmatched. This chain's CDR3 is CASSQDRSWDSEWSSYNSPLHF. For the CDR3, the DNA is TGTGCCAGCAGCCAAGATCGTAGTTGGGACAGTGAGTGGAGCTCCTATAATTCACCCCTCCACTTT.

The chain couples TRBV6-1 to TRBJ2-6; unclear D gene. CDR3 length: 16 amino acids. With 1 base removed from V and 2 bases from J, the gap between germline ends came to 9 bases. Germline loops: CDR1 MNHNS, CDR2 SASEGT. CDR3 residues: CASSEDRSAGANVLTF. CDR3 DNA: TGTGCCAGCAGTGAAGACCGGAGCGCTGGGGCCAACGTCCTGACTTTC.

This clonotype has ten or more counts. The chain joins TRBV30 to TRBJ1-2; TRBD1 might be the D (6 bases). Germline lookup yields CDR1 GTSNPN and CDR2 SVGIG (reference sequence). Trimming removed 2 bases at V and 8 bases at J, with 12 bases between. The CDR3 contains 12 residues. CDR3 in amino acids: CAWSLGTIGYTF. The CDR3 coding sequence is TGTGCCTGGAGTCTCGGGACAATCGGCTACACCTTC.

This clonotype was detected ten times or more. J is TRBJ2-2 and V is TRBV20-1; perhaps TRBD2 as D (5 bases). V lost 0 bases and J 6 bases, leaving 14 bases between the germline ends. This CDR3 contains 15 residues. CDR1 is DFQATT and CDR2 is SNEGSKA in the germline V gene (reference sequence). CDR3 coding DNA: TGCAGTGCTAGAGATCGTCGCGGGTTGTCCGGGGAGCTGTTTTTT. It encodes CSARDRRGLSGELFF.

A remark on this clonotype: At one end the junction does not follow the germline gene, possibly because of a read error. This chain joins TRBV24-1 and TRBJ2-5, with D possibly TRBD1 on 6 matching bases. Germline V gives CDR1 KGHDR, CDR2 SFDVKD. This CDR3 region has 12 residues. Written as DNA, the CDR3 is TGTGCCACCAGTGATTCCCGGGGACATAAGTTCTTC. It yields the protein CATSDSRGHKFF.

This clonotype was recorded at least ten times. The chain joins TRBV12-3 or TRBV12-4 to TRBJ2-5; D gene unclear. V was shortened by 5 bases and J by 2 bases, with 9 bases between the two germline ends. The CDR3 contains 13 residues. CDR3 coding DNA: TGTGCCAGCAGTGGCAAACTACAAGAGACCCAGTACTTC. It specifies CASSGKLQETQYF.

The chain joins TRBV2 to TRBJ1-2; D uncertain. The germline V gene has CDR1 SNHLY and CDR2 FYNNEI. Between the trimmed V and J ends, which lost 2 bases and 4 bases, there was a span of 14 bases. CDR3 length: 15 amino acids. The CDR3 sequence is CASSELPGYSYGYTF. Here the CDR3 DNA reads TGTGCCAGCAGTGAACTGCCAGGTTATAGCTATGGCTACACCTTC.

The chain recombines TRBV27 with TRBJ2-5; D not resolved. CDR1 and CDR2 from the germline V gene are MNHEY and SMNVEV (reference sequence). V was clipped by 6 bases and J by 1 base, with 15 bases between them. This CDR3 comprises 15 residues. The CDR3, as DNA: TGTGCCAGCAGCCCCACCGATTTGTCCCAAGAGACCCAGTACTTC. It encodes CASSPTDLSQETQYF.

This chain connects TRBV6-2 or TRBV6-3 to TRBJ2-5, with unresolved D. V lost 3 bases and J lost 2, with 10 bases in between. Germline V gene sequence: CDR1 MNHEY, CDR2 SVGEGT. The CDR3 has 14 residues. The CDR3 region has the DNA TGTGCCAGCAGTTATAAGGATTCACAAGAGACCCAGTACTTC. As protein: CASSYKDSQETQYF.

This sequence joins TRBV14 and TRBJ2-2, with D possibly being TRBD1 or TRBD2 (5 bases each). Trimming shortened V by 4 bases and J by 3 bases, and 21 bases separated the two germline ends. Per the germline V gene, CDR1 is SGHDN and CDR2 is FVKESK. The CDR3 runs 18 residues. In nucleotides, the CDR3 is TGTGCCAGCAGCCGCGGGCTAGGGCTAGAAGGGGACACCGGGGAGCTGTTTTTT. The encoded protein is CASSRGLGLEGDTGELFF. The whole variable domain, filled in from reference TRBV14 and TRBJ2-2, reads EAGVTQFPSHSVIEKGQTVTLRCDPISGHDNLYWYRRVMGKEIKFLLHFVKESKQDESGMPNNRFLAERTGGTYSTLKVQPAELEDSGVYFCASSRGLGLEGDTGELFFGEGSRLTVL.

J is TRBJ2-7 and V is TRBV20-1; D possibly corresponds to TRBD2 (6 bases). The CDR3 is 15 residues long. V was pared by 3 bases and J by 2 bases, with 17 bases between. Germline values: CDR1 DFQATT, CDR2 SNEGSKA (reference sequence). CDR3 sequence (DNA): TGCAGTGCTAGCGAAAGGGGACTGAGGACCTACGAGCAGTACTTC. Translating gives CSASERGLRTYEQYF.

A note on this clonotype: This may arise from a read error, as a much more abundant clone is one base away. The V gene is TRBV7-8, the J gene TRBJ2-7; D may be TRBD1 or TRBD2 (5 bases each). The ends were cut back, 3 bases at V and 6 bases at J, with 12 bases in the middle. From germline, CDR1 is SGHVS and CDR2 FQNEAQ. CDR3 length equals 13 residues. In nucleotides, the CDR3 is TGTGCCAGCAGCTTTGAGGGGCCGGGCGAGCAGTACTTC. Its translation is CASSFEGPGEQYF.

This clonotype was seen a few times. CDR3: CASPRAGNTGELFF. DNA for the CDR3: TGTGCCAGCCCCAGGGCAGGAAACACCGGGGAGCTGTTTTTT. J is TRBJ2-2 and V is TRBV18, with D perhaps TRBD1 (5 bases). The V end lost 8 bases, the J end lost 2 bases, and 12 bases lay between the germline ends. This CDR3 has 14 residues. Germline values: CDR1 KGHSH, CDR2 LQKENI.

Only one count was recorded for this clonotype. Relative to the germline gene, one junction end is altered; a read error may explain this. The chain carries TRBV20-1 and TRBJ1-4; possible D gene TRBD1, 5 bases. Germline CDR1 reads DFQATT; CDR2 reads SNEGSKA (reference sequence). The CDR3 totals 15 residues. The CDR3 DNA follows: TGCAGTACTAGGGATACAGGAACCCCTAATGAAAAACTGTTTTTT. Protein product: CSTRDTGTPNEKLFF.

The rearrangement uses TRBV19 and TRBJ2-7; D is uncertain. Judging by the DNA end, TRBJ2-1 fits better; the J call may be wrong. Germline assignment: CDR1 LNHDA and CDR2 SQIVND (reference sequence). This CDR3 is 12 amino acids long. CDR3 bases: TGTGCCAGTAGCCTAAGGGTAGGTGAGCAGTTCTTC. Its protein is CASSLRVGEQFF.

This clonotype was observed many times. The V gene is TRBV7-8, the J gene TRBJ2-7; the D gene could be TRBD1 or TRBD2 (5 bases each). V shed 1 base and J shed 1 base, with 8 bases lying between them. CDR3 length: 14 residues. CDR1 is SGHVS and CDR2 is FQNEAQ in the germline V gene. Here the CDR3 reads CASSLVGRSYEQYF. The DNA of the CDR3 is TGTGCCAGCAGCTTAGTGGGACGTTCCTACGAGCAGTACTTC.